This is a list of T cell receptor beta chains from one sample in a study of human T cells and chemical hapten exposure. In TCRdb, the RACE reads were re-called with MiXCR into one record per CDR3 protein. The data show more than 90,000 distinct CDR3 sequences, over 9.5% seen once. The source material was whole blood, sampled in connection with sensitization to the hapten diphenylcyclopropenone (DPC). Receptors originate from a man in his forties with alopecia areata. Some clones in this sample may be carry-over from other donors' samples. Both conserved end residues are part of each CDR3. A D gene is named only where the DNA matches it firmly. A row's size may be missing; if present it is once, few, many or a size class.

J gene: TRBJ2-2
V gene: TRBV12-3/TRBV12-4
D gene: TRBD1
clone size: .
CDR3 length: 17
CDR3 DNA: TGTGCCAGCAGTGGGGGACAGGGGGCGGGACGCACCGGGGAGCTGTTTTTT
CDR3 protein: CASSGGQGAGRTGELFF

J gene: TRBJ2-3
V gene: TRBV7-9
D gene: .
clone size: .
CDR3 length: 16
CDR3 DNA: TGTGCCAGCAGTAGCAACGGGGTCGGAGAGACGTATACGCAGTATTTT
CDR3 protein: CASSSNGVGETYTQYF

J gene: TRBJ1-5
V gene: TRBV18
D gene: .
clone size: .
CDR3 length: 15
CDR3 DNA: TGTGCCAGCTCACTATCGGACCGGGGCAATCAGCCCCAGCATTTT
CDR3 protein: CASSLSDRGNQPQHF

J gene: TRBJ1-2
V gene: TRBV18
D gene: TRBD1
clone size: few
CDR3 length: 14
CDR3 DNA: TGTGCCAGCTCACGACAGGGGAGGATGGAGGGCTACACCTTC
CDR3 protein: CASSRQGRMEGYTF

J gene: TRBJ2-2
V gene: TRBV14
D gene: .
clone size: .
CDR3 length: 12
CDR3 DNA: TGTGCCAGCAGCCCCCTTATCGGGGAGCTGTTTTTT
CDR3 protein: CASSPLIGELFF

J gene: TRBJ1-5
V gene: TRBV12-3/TRBV12-4
D gene: .
clone size: .
CDR3 length: 13
CDR3 DNA: TGTGCCAGCAGTTTTTCAGGGGATCAGCCCCAGCATTTT
CDR3 protein: CASSFSGDQPQHF

J gene: TRBJ1-1
V gene: TRBV20-1
D gene: .
clone size: .
CDR3 length: 13
CDR3 DNA: TGCAGTTTAATTGGGGTCCAGAACACTGAAGCTTTCTTT
CDR3 protein: CSLIGVQNTEAFF

J gene: TRBJ2-3
V gene: TRBV20-1
D gene: TRBD2
clone size: .
CDR3 length: 15
CDR3 DNA: TGCAGTGCTCCCGGGACTAGCAGTCTGCTGTCAACGCAGTATTTT
CDR3 protein: CSAPGTSSLLSTQYF

J gene: TRBJ2-3
V gene: TRBV7-7
D gene: TRBD2
clone size: few
CDR3 length: 14
CDR3 DNA: TGTGCTAGCCATATACTAGCGGCCACAGATACGCAGTATTTT
CDR3 protein: CASHILAATDTQYF

J gene: TRBJ1-1
V gene: TRBV6-1
D gene: .
clone size: few
CDR3 length: 15
CDR3 DNA: TGTGCCAGCAGTGAAAATGCAGGGGTGAACACTGAAGCTTTCTTT
CDR3 protein: CASSENAGVNTEAFF

J gene: TRBJ2-5
V gene: TRBV5-1
D gene: TRBD1
clone size: few
CDR3 length: 15
CDR3 DNA: TGCGCCAGCAGCTTGGCGGCAGGGGGCCAAGAGACCCAGTACTTC
CDR3 protein: CASSLAAGGQETQYF

J gene: TRBJ1-5
V gene: TRBV9
D gene: .
clone size: few
CDR3 length: 17
CDR3 DNA: TGTGCCAGCAGCGTCGGTACAGGGATGCGCCTGGGTCAGCCCCAGCATTTT
CDR3 protein: CASSVGTGMRLGQPQHF

J gene: TRBJ2-3
V gene: TRBV28
D gene: .
clone size: .
CDR3 length: 11
CDR3 DNA: TGTGCCAGCAGCATCACAGATACGCAGTATTTT
CDR3 protein: CASSITDTQYF

J gene: TRBJ1-1
V gene: TRBV11-3
D gene: .
clone size: few
CDR3 length: 13
CDR3 DNA: TGTGCCAGCAGCCCGAGGGGGGGTTCTGAAGCTTTCTTT
CDR3 protein: CASSPRGGSEAFF

J gene: TRBJ2-6
V gene: TRBV29-1
D gene: .
clone size: few
CDR3 length: 13
CDR3 DNA: TGCAGCGTTACCCTCTCTGGGGCCAACGTCCTGACTTTC
CDR3 protein: CSVTLSGANVLTF

J gene: TRBJ2-6
V gene: TRBV6-5
D gene: .
clone size: few
CDR3 length: 17
CDR3 DNA: TGTGCCAGCAGGGAGCGGGCGACTTCCTCTGGGGCCAACGTCCTGACTTTC
CDR3 protein: CASRERATSSGANVLTF

J gene: TRBJ2-2
V gene: TRBV27
D gene: .
clone size: many
CDR3 length: 16
CDR3 DNA: TGTGCCAGCAGTTTATTGCAGGGTCCAGGCACCGGGGAGCTGTTTTTT
CDR3 protein: CASSLLQGPGTGELFF

J gene: TRBJ2-3
V gene: TRBV10-3
D gene: TRBD2
clone size: .
CDR3 length: 15
CDR3 DNA: TGTGCCATCAGTGAGTTCACTAGCGGCACAGATACGCAGTATTTT
CDR3 protein: CAISEFTSGTDTQYF

J gene: TRBJ1-2
V gene: TRBV12-3/TRBV12-4
D gene: .
clone size: many
CDR3 length: 12
CDR3 DNA: TGTGCCAGCAGTTTATCCGCGGAGCGCTACACCTTC
CDR3 protein: CASSLSAERYTF

J gene: TRBJ2-1
V gene: TRBV29-1
D gene: TRBD2
clone size: once
CDR3 length: 14
CDR3 DNA: TGCAGCGTAGAAGGGACTAGCGTCTACAATGAGCAGTTCTTC
CDR3 protein: CSVEGTSVYNEQFF

J gene: TRBJ2-1
V gene: TRBV7-2
D gene: TRBD2
clone size: .
CDR3 length: 14
CDR3 DNA: TGTGCCAGCAGCTTGACTAGCTACTACAATGAGCAGTTCTTC
CDR3 protein: CASSLTSYYNEQFF

J gene: TRBJ1-1
V gene: TRBV5-1
D gene: TRBD1
clone size: few
CDR3 length: 13
CDR3 DNA: TGCGCCAGCAGCATGGATAGGGGGCCGCGAGCTTTCTTT
CDR3 protein: CASSMDRGPRAFF

J gene: TRBJ1-2
V gene: TRBV3-1
D gene: .
clone size: few
CDR3 length: 16
CDR3 DNA: TGTGCCAGCAGCCAAGATATCCGGAGGGCTTCTGGGGGCTACACCTTC
CDR3 protein: CASSQDIRRASGGYTF

J gene: TRBJ1-5
V gene: TRBV12-3/TRBV12-4
D gene: TRBD1
clone size: few
CDR3 length: 13
CDR3 DNA: TGTGCCAGCAACGACAGGGTAAATCAGCCCCAGCATTTT
CDR3 protein: CASNDRVNQPQHF

J gene: TRBJ2-5
V gene: TRBV11-3
D gene: .
clone size: .
CDR3 length: 14
CDR3 DNA: TGTGCCAGCAGCTCAGGGGTCCTACAAGAGACCCAGTACTTC
CDR3 protein: CASSSGVLQETQYF

J gene: TRBJ2-7
V gene: TRBV5-1
D gene: .
clone size: .
CDR3 length: 15
CDR3 DNA: TGCGCCAGCAGGCGACAGGTGCTGAACTCCTACGAGCAGTACTTC
CDR3 protein: CASRRQVLNSYEQYF

J gene: TRBJ2-5
V gene: TRBV5-8
D gene: TRBD2
clone size: .
CDR3 length: 14
CDR3 DNA: TGTGCCAGCAGCCCCGGGACTAGCCAAGAGACCCAGTACTTC
CDR3 protein: CASSPGTSQETQYF

J gene: TRBJ2-5
V gene: TRBV9
D gene: TRBD2
clone size: .
CDR3 length: 17
CDR3 DNA: TGTGCCAGCAGCGTAGCTTCGGCTAGCGGTGTCCAAGAGACCCAGTACTTC
CDR3 protein: CASSVASASGVQETQYF

J gene: TRBJ2-3
V gene: TRBV6-2/TRBV6-3
D gene: .
clone size: many
CDR3 length: 11
CDR3 DNA: TGTGCCAGCAGTAACACAGATACGCAGTATTTT
CDR3 protein: CASSNTDTQYF

J gene: TRBJ2-7
V gene: TRBV27
D gene: .
clone size: few
CDR3 length: 14
CDR3 DNA: TGTGCCAGCAGCCCGACGGAGGTGCCAGGCGAGCAGTACTTC
CDR3 protein: CASSPTEVPGEQYF

J gene: TRBJ1-4
V gene: TRBV12-3/TRBV12-4
D gene: .
clone size: many
CDR3 length: 14
CDR3 DNA: TGTGCCAGCAGTTTACAACCCAATAATGAAAAACTGTTTTTT
CDR3 protein: CASSLQPNNEKLFF

J gene: TRBJ2-1
V gene: TRBV7-9
D gene: .
clone size: many
CDR3 length: 13
CDR3 DNA: TGTGCCAGCAGCCAGAACCAATACAATGAGCAGTTCTTC
CDR3 protein: CASSQNQYNEQFF

J gene: TRBJ2-3
V gene: TRBV6-6
D gene: TRBD2
clone size: many
CDR3 length: 17
CDR3 DNA: TGTGCCAGCAGTTACTTCGGACTAGCGAAGGCCACAGATACGCAGTATTTT
CDR3 protein: CASSYFGLAKATDTQYF

J gene: TRBJ2-3
V gene: TRBV11-2
D gene: .
clone size: many
CDR3 length: 13
CDR3 DNA: TGTGCCAGCAACTTAGGGGGGCAGCATACGCAGTATTTT
CDR3 protein: CASNLGGQHTQYF

J gene: TRBJ2-4
V gene: TRBV28
D gene: TRBD2
clone size: .
CDR3 length: 17
CDR3 DNA: TGTGCCAGCAGTTCCCCGCTAGCGGGAGTAACAGGAAACATTCAGTACTTC
CDR3 protein: CASSSPLAGVTGNIQYF

J gene: TRBJ2-7
V gene: TRBV4-2
D gene: TRBD2
clone size: .
CDR3 length: 15
CDR3 DNA: TGTGCCAGCAGCCGGGGGCTAGCGGGAGATCGGGAGCAGTACTTC
CDR3 protein: CASSRGLAGDREQYF

J gene: TRBJ1-1
V gene: TRBV5-1
D gene: .
clone size: many
CDR3 length: 15
CDR3 DNA: TGCGCCAGCAGCATAGACAGTCCTAAGAACACTGAAGCTTTCTTT
CDR3 protein: CASSIDSPKNTEAFF

J gene: TRBJ1-5
V gene: TRBV29-1
D gene: .
clone size: few
CDR3 length: 12
CDR3 DNA: TGCAGCGTTGGGTTGGGCAATCAGCCCCAGCATTTT
CDR3 protein: CSVGLGNQPQHF

J gene: TRBJ2-4
V gene: TRBV10-3
D gene: TRBD1
clone size: many
CDR3 length: 17
CDR3 DNA: TGTGCCATCAGTCCCACGGGGGACAGGGGGCGCAAAAACATTCAGTACTTC
CDR3 protein: CAISPTGDRGRKNIQYF

J gene: TRBJ2-2
V gene: TRBV2
D gene: .
clone size: few
CDR3 length: 14
CDR3 DNA: TGTGCCAGCAGACTGGACTCGAACACCGGGGAGCTGTTTTTT
CDR3 protein: CASRLDSNTGELFF

J gene: TRBJ1-3
V gene: TRBV7-8
D gene: .
clone size: many
CDR3 length: 15
CDR3 DNA: TGTGCCAGCAGCTTTCCCGGATTCGCTGGAAACACCATATATTTT
CDR3 protein: CASSFPGFAGNTIYF

J gene: TRBJ1-3
V gene: TRBV29-1
D gene: .
clone size: few
CDR3 length: 15
CDR3 DNA: TGCAGCGTTGGGACAGCCGAGACGGGCGGAAACACCATATATTTT
CDR3 protein: CSVGTAETGGNTIYF

J gene: TRBJ2-2
V gene: TRBV24-1
D gene: .
clone size: .
CDR3 length: 15
CDR3 DNA: TGTGCCACTGGCCCGGGCGGGTCGGTCACCGGGGATCTGTTTTTT
CDR3 protein: CATGPGGSVTGDLFF

J gene: TRBJ1-6
V gene: TRBV7-2
D gene: .
clone size: .
CDR3 length: 15
CDR3 DNA: TGTGCCAGCACTACAGGGTTTTATAATAATTCACCCCTCCACTTT
CDR3 protein: CASTTGFYNNSPLHF

J gene: TRBJ1-5
V gene: TRBV29-1
D gene: TRBD1
clone size: few
CDR3 length: 13
CDR3 DNA: TGCAGCGTTGGACAGGGCCTAGATCAGCCCCAGCATTTT
CDR3 protein: CSVGQGLDQPQHF

J gene: TRBJ2-3
V gene: TRBV6-5
D gene: .
clone size: .
CDR3 length: 14
CDR3 DNA: TGTGCCAGCACGCGGGACATAAGCACAGATACGCAGTATTTT
CDR3 protein: CASTRDISTDTQYF

J gene: TRBJ1-1
V gene: TRBV6-2/TRBV6-3
D gene: .
clone size: .
CDR3 length: 16
CDR3 DNA: TGTGCCAGCAGTTACCCGACGGGGTTCCCGAACACTGAAGCTTTCTTT
CDR3 protein: CASSYPTGFPNTEAFF

J gene: TRBJ1-3
V gene: TRBV19
D gene: .
clone size: .
CDR3 length: 14
CDR3 DNA: TGTGCCAGTAGGGGCTGGGGAGCTGGAAACACCATATATTTT
CDR3 protein: CASRGWGAGNTIYF

J gene: TRBJ1-5
V gene: TRBV11-2
D gene: .
clone size: few
CDR3 length: 14
CDR3 DNA: TGTGCCAGCAGCCAGGACAGACTTAATCAGCCCCAGCATTTT
CDR3 protein: CASSQDRLNQPQHF

J gene: TRBJ1-4
V gene: TRBV10-3
D gene: TRBD1
clone size: many
CDR3 length: 14
CDR3 DNA: TGTGCCATCAGAGGGACAGGGTACACTGAAAAACTGTTTTTT
CDR3 protein: CAIRGTGYTEKLFF

J gene: TRBJ2-3
V gene: TRBV5-1
D gene: TRBD2
clone size: few
CDR3 length: 16
CDR3 DNA: TGCGCCAGCAGCACGGGACTAGCGGTGAGCACAGATACGCAGTATTTT
CDR3 protein: CASSTGLAVSTDTQYF

J gene: TRBJ1-1
V gene: TRBV19
D gene: .
clone size: few
CDR3 length: 14
CDR3 DNA: TGTGCCAGTAGTATTTGGGATTTGAACACTGAAGCTTTCTTT
CDR3 protein: CASSIWDLNTEAFF

J gene: TRBJ2-3
V gene: TRBV20-1
D gene: .
clone size: .
CDR3 length: 17
CDR3 DNA: TGCAGTGCCGGCCTCGGGGGCGCGGCGCTTAGCACAGATACGCAGTATTTT
CDR3 protein: CSAGLGGAALSTDTQYF